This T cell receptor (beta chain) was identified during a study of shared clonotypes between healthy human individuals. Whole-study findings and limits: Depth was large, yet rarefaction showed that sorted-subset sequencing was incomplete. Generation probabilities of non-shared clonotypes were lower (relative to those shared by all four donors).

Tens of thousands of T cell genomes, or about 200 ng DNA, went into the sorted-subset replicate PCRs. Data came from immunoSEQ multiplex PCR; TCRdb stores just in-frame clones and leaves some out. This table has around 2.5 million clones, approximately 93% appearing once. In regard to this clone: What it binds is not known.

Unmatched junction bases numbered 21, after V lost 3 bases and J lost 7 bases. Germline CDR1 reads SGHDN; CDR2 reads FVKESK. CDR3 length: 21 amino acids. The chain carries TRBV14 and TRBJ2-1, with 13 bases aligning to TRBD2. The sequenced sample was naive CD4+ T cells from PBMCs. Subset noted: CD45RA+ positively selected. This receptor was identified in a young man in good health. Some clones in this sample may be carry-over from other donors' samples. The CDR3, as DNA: TGTGCCAGCAGCCACAACTTTCTACTAGCGGGAGGGCCGAGGGGCGTGAATGAGCAGTTCTTC. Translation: CASSHNFLLAGGPRGVNEQFF.